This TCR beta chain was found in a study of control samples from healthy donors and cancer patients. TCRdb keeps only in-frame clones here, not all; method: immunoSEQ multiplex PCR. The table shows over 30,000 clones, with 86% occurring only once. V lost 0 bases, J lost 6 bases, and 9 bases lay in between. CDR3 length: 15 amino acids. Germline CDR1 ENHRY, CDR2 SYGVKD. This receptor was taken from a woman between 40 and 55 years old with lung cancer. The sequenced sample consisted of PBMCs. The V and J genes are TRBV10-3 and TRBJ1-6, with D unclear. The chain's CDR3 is CAISESGRPNSPLHF. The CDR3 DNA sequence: TGTGCCATCAGTGAGTCGGGCAGGCCTAATTCACCCCTCCACTTT.